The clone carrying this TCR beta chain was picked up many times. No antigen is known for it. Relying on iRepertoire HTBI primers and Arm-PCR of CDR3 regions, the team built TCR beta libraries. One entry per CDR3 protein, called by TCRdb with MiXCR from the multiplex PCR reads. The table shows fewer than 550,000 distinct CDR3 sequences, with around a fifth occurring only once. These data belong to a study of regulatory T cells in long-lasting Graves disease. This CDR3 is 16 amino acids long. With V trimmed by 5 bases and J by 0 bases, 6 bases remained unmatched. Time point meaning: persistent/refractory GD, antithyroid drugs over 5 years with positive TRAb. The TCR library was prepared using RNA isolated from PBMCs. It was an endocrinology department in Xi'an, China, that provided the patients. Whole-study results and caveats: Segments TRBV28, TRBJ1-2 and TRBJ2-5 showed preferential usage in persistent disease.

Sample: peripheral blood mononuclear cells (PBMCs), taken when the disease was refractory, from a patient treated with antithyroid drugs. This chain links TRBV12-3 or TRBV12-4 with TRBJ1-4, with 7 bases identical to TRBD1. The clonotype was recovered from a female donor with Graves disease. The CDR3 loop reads CASSLQGGATNEKLFF. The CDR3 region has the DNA TGTGCCAGCAGTCTTCAAGGGGGCGCAACTAATGAAAAACTGTTTTTT.